Described below is a single TCR beta chain sequence and its context. The antigen it recognizes is unknown. No much larger clone exists at a distance of one base, and base qualities are not known. As encoded in the germline V gene, CDR1 is SGHNT while CDR2 is YENEEA. The cysteine opens and the phenylalanine closes a CDR3 of 12 amino acids. Only the CDR3 DNA is retained, 36 bases long and in frame from the first base. Trimming removed 7 bases from V and 1 base from J, leaving 7 bases between the germline ends. This specimen belongs to a study of blood T cell repertoires in COVID-19 (dated by TCRdb to between 2020 and 2021). The study in broad terms: Collaborator samples came from the United States, Italy and Spain and covered acute and convalescent phases of COVID-19. The material from the prospective study consisted of cDNA or gDNA derived from T cells, B-cell-depleted T cells, or PBMCs. Deeply sampled blood TCRbeta repertoires from subjects exposed to, actively infected with, or recovered from COVID-19 were included in the dataset. The repertoires were released in a freely available public database meant as a resource for research on the immune response to SARS-CoV-2. The samples were drawn from the first 160 participants of the ongoing ImmuneRACE study and from 1,200 or so subjects provided by 6 global collaborators. Nearly every sample came with metadata listing a de-identified subject ID, COVID-19 status, age in years and sex. Where available, HLA class I and class II types were obtained from metadata supplied by the sample provider rather than from assay-based typing. Results and caveats for the whole study, not just this receptor: Clinical and demographic metadata were provided uncurated, with the amount varying by source and participant.

Each collaborating institution followed its own protocols to collect whole blood in K2EDTA tubes. For TCRbeta analysis, collaborators shipped samples as frozen whole blood, isolated PBMCs, or DNA extracted from either of those sample types. TCRbeta CDR3 regions were amplified from genomic DNA by means of the immunoSEQ Assay, a bias-controlled multiplex PCR. The paper's processing steps were these. Within the assay, amplification of reference gene primers was used to estimate how many nucleated cells each sample contained. To quantify the absolute abundance of each unique TCRbeta CDR3 rearrangement, sequence reads were collapsed and filtered. Productive Simpson clonality was computed per sample as the square root of Simpson's diversity index over productive rearrangements. In its TCRdb copy, this immuneACCESS table keeps in-frame sequences only and misses some clones. Where compared with another copy, unresolved V genes explain less than half of these, and the others have no known cause. V and J calls and clone size come straight from that table; D and trimming were deduced from the DNA. The sample profile shows around 110,000 clones; around 80% of them were found once. Jointly, the top ten make up around 7.5% of the sample.

The sample consisted of peripheral blood. This clonotype was obtained from a man aged 70 or older with active or convalescent COVID-19. The chain couples TRBV11-3 to TRBJ1-1; TRBD1 is a weak D gene call, 5 bases matching. The CDR3 corresponds to CASNGGNTEAFF. The nucleotide sequence is TGTGCCAGCAACGGGGGGAACACTGAAGCTTTCTTT. Beyond the CDR3, the reference TRBV11-3 and TRBJ1-1 genes provide the residues; the full variable domain reads: EAGVVQSPRYKIIEKKQPVAFWCNPISGHNTLYWYLQNLGQGPELLIRYENEEAVDDSQLPKDRFSAERLKGVDSTLKIQPAELGDSAVYLCASNGGNTEAFFGQGTRLTVV.